The 11 T cell receptor beta chains below were found in one sample sequenced in a study of blood T cell repertoires in COVID-19. Method: immunoSEQ multiplex PCR; TCRdb's copy keeps in-frame clones and lacks some. The repertoire holds about 180,000 clones, with about nine tenths as singletons. The material sequenced was peripheral blood. All receptors come from a woman in her fifties or sixties with acute or convalescent COVID-19.

In the case of this clone: Other DNA sequences in the same sample also yield this CDR3. The chain combines TRBV18 with TRBJ2-1; D might be TRBD1 (5 bases). Germline V gene sequence: CDR1 KGHSH, CDR2 LQKENI. The V gene lost 3 bases and the J gene lost 7 bases, with 7 bases spanning the gap. The CDR3 sequence is 12 residues long. CDR3 protein: CASSPPGNEQFF. DNA of the CDR3: TGTGCCAGCTCACCCCCAGGGAATGAGCAGTTCTTC.

The chain uses TRBV7-2 and TRBJ1-2, with D unresolved. The ends were cut back, 5 bases at V and 1 base at J, with 17 bases in the middle. This CDR3 comprises 16 residues. Germline CDR1 is SGHTA and CDR2 is FQGNSA. The CDR3 coding sequence is TGTGCCAGCAGCAACAATTTTCAGCGGTTTAACTATGGCTACACCTTC. Its protein is CASSNNFQRFNYGYTF.

The V and J genes are TRBV10-3 and TRBJ1-1, with D maybe TRBD1 (6 bases). V was clipped by 6 bases and J by 7 bases, with 9 bases between them. The germline CDR1 and CDR2 sequences are ENHRY and SYGVKD. The CDR3 length is 11 residues. The CDR3 protein is CAISQGGEAFF. The DNA for the CDR3 is TGTGCCATCAGCCAAGGGGGTGAAGCTTTCTTT.

V is TRBV10-1 and J is TRBJ2-1; tentative D call: TRBD2 (5 bases). Deletions cut 5 bases from V and 8 bases from J, with 19 bases between. The CDR3 extends over 15 amino acids. Germline V gene lookup returns CDR1 WNHNN and CDR2 SYGVQD (reference sequence). For the CDR3, the DNA is TGCGCCAGCAGTCCTGGAGGATTTGAGAGGGATGAGCAGTTCTTC. Translating it yields CASSPGGFERDEQFF.

This clone has just one count. The genes are TRBV6-2 or TRBV6-3 and TRBJ1-1; 8 bases fit TRBD1. The CDR3 is made up of 15 amino acids. Trimming at V came to 5 bases and at J to 5 bases, leaving 10 bases not matched to a gene. From germline, CDR1 is MNHEY and CDR2 SVGEGT. CDR3 coding DNA: TGTGCCAGCAGTCGGGTGGACAGGGCTGGAACTGAAGCTTTCTTT. Its protein product is CASSRVDRAGTEAFF.

This clone was seen only once. The chain couples TRBV19 to TRBJ1-1; tentatively, D is TRBD1 (5 bases). V lost 9 bases and J lost 7, with 9 bases in between. The CDR3 extends over 10 amino acids. Germline V gene lookup returns CDR1 LNHDA and CDR2 SQIVND (reference sequence). DNA for the CDR3: TGTGCCAGCACAGGCTTTGAAGCTTTCTTT. Translated, it gives CASTGFEAFF.

The chain is built from TRBV27 and TRBJ1-3; no reliable D call. The CDR3 consists of 16 residues. Trimming stripped 5 bases from V and 0 bases from J, with 14 bases between. Germline V lookup: CDR1 MNHEY, CDR2 SMNVEV (reference sequence). The CDR3 nucleotides read TGTGCCAGCAGTCGCTCACTCCCACCCTCTGGAAACACCATATATTTT. As protein: CASSRSLPPSGNTIYF.

The chain joins TRBV4-2 to TRBJ2-7; D might be TRBD2 (6 bases). CDR1 is LGHNA, CDR2 YNFKEQ, per germline. Between the trimmed V and J ends, which lost 1 base and 0 bases, there was a span of 13 bases. The CDR3 totals 16 residues. The DNA of the CDR3 is TGTGCCAGCAGCCAAGGCTGGGGGGTAAACTCCTACGAGCAGTACTTC. It specifies CASSQGWGVNSYEQYF.

The rearrangement links TRBV2 to TRBJ2-1; 10 bases align to TRBD2. The CDR3 is 14 amino acids. V trimming: 8 bases; J trimming: 7 bases; junction bases outside the gene matches: 8. Germline loops: CDR1 SNHLY, CDR2 FYNNEI. CDR3 amino acids: CASHSSGSRNEQFF. The CDR3, as DNA: TGTGCCAGCCATTCTAGCGGGAGTCGGAATGAGCAGTTCTTC.

Turning to this clone: The same CDR3 also results from other DNA sequences found in this sample. The V call is TRBV19, the J call TRBJ1-5, with 11 positions matching TRBD1. Trimming took 5 bases from V and 4 from J; bases not matched to a gene: 1. CDR1 LNHDA and CDR2 SQIVND come from the germline V gene (reference sequence). The CDR3 consists of 14 residues. In DNA form, the CDR3 reads TGTGCCAGTAGTGGGACAGGGGGAAATCAGCCCCAGCATTTT. Translation: CASSGTGGNQPQHF.

The V and J genes are TRBV4-1 and TRBJ1-5; 7 bases align to TRBD1. This CDR3 has 18 amino acids. Germline-derived CDR1 and CDR2 are MGHRA and YSYEKL. Trimming cost V 1 base and J 1 base; bases outside gene matches: 10. CDR3 in amino acids: CASSQGAYRGRSNQPQHF. The DNA for the CDR3 is TGCGCCAGCAGCCAAGGGGCCTACAGGGGCCGGAGCAATCAGCCCCAGCATTTT.